Sequencing of this T cell receptor beta chain was carried out in a study of cytotoxic CD8 clonotypes in ibrutinib-treated CLL. Overall study results and limits: On treatment, the uncommon public clonotypes contracted or remained stable. Clonality measured at baseline exceeded age-matched healthy donors, tracking circulating CD8+ T-cell counts. Increased clonality at ibrutinib response gave way to a return toward baseline at progression.

This clone was found once. The antigen is undetermined. T cells were sequenced at a targeted depth of 1 in 200,000 to 1 in 1 million. Here immunoSEQ multiplex PCR was the method, and the copy in TCRdb shows in-frame clones only, minus some. The profile shows approximately 190,000 clones, just over 70% of them singletons. The CDR3 sequence is 17 residues long. With 3 bases removed from V and 7 bases from J, the gap between germline ends came to 26 bases. Germline V gene data show CDR1 as SGHRS and CDR2 as YFSETQ. This chain links TRBV5-1 with TRBJ2-7; D is ambiguous. The TCR was taken from a human donor with chronic lymphocytic leukemia. The sequencing used PBMCs, collected after 12 months of ibrutinib treatment. The CDR3 spells CASSSSPDGPSFGEQYF. As DNA, the CDR3 is TGCGCCAGCAGCTCCTCACCTGACGGGCCCTCATTTGGAGAGCAGTACTTC.